A single T cell receptor beta chain is shown here with its context. The antigen remains undetermined. This specimen comes from a study of T cell responses to AZD1222 COVID-19 vaccine. Only in-frame clones appear in the TCRdb table, and some are missing; sequencing was by immunoSEQ multiplex PCR. Of 150,000 to 190,000 clones in the sample, more than 75% were seen once. General study findings and limits: The donors showed a predominance of white British ancestry and of females, with possible underestimation of clonal diversity. Close to half of all spike-specific TCRs reportedly target regions of the variants that are unmutated. Breadth and depth of Spike-specific TCRs rose after two AZD1222 doses.

The germline gives CDR1 MNHEY, CDR2 SMNVEV (reference sequence). This CDR3 is built from 16 residues. Germline trimming cut 5 bases from V and 1 base from J; bases unmatched to any gene: 10. The specimen comprised peripheral blood, sampled 28 days after the second AZD1222 dose. The chain couples TRBV27 to TRBJ1-2; TRBD1 agrees at 7 bases. The sequence was collected from an adult who received the AZD1222 COVID-19 vaccine. CDR3 sequence: CASSLDRDSINYGYTF. CDR3 nucleotides: TGTGCCAGCAGTCTCGATCGGGACAGCATTAACTATGGCTACACCTTC.